This T cell receptor beta chain came from a study of neurological immune-mediated disorders. Whole-study results and caveats: Expansion of TCR clones was greatest in HTLV-1-associated myelopathy and smallest in multiple sclerosis, where it fell below that of healthy controls.

This clonotype was seen only once. Its antigen remains unknown. The V and J ends lost 4 bases and 0 bases respectively, with 7 bases between them. Germline values: CDR1 SGHVS, CDR2 FNYEAQ. The CDR3 length is 14 residues. TCRdb called the 5' RACE reads again in MiXCR, with one record for every CDR3 protein. The sample yields 50,000 to 65,000 distinct CDR3 sequences, under 5.5% seen once. Sample: PBMCs. This receptor was obtained from a woman aged 45-65 years with multiple sclerosis. The chain combines TRBV7-6 with TRBJ2-1, with D hard to call. This CDR3 is CASSYDSSYNEQFF. The CDR3 nucleotides are TGTGCCAGCAGCTACGATAGCTCCTACAATGAGCAGTTCTTC.